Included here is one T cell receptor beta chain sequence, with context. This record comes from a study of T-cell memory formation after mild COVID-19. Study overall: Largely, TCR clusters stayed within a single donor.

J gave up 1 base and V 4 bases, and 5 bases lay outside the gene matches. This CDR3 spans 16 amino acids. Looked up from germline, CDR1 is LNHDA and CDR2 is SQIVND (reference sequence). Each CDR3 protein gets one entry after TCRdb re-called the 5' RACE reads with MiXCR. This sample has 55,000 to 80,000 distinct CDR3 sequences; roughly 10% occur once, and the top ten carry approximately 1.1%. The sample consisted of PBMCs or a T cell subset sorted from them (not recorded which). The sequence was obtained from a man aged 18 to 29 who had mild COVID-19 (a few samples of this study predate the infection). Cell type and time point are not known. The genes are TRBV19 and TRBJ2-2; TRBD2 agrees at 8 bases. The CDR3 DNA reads TGTGCCAGTAGTAAGCTAGCGGGCATGAACACCGGGGAGCTGTTTTTT. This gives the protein CASSKLAGMNTGELFF.